This T cell receptor (beta chain) was found in a study of blood T cell repertoires in COVID-19 (TCRdb year 2020). Some background on the complete study: Samples from collaborators originated in the United States, Italy and Spain and spanned both the acute and convalescent phases of COVID-19. The material from the prospective study consisted of cDNA or gDNA derived from T cells, B-cell-depleted T cells, or PBMCs. Deeply sampled blood TCRbeta repertoires from subjects exposed to, actively infected with, or recovered from COVID-19 were included in the dataset. The repertoires were made available in a free public database intended to serve as a resource for research on the immune response to SARS-CoV-2. Samples were obtained from the ongoing ImmuneRACE study (first 160 participants) and from 1,254 subjects provided by 6 global collaborators. A de-identified subject ID, COVID-19 status, age in years and sex were almost always included in the sample metadata. Where available, HLA class I and class II types were taken from metadata supplied by the sample provider and were not determined by assay-based typing.

CDR1 and CDR2 were assigned from the germline V gene as MNHEY and SVGAGI. Relative to germline, V is missing 6 bases and J is missing 3 bases, with 4 bases of the junction outside any gene match. The CDR3 numbers 14 residues from cysteine through phenylalanine. Only the CDR3 portion is preserved as DNA: 42 bases, with reading frame beginning at the first base. What the research found in general, with its limitations: The amount of clinical and demographic metadata varied by source and participant and was provided uncurated.

Points on this clone: Its antigen has not been determined. Per-nucleotide qualities are absent, and no much larger clonotype sits a single base away.

The collaborating institutions used their own protocols to collect whole blood in K2EDTA tubes. Collaborator samples were shipped for TCRbeta analysis as frozen whole blood, isolated PBMCs, or DNA extracted from either sample type. TCRbeta CDR3 regions were amplified from genomic DNA using the immunoSEQ Assay, a bias-controlled multiplex PCR. The authors processed their data as follows. Nucleated cell counts per sample were estimated from amplification of reference gene primers within the assay. To quantify the absolute abundance of each unique TCRbeta CDR3 rearrangement, sequence reads were collapsed and filtered. For each sample, productive Simpson clonality was calculated by taking the square root of Simpson's diversity index across productive rearrangements. Entries here come from immuneACCESS through TCRdb and include only in-frame sequences with V and J called. Some clones fail to appear in such tables; in the studies checked, an unresolved V gene covers under half of the shortfall, and the cause of the remainder is unknown. V, J and clone size reflect that table, while D and trimming were determined from the DNA. The sample records 150,000 or so clones, around 85% of which are singletons. The ten largest clones add up to roughly 2.9% of the sample.

Material for sequencing was peripheral blood. This TCR was sampled from a woman aged 40 to 50 with active or convalescent COVID-19. The chain links TRBV6-5 with TRBJ1-5; the central 8 bases match TRBD1. The CDR3 region: CASRQDRVNQPQHF. The sequenced DNA: TGTGCCAGCAGACAGGACAGGGTCAATCAGCCCCAGCATTTT.